The table lists the clone carrying this TCR beta chain with a count of one. Its antigen is currently unknown. V trimming: 3 bases; J trimming: 0 bases; junction bases outside the gene matches: 7. Germline V gene lookup returns CDR1 KGHSH and CDR2 LQKENI. This CDR3 is built from 16 residues. The PCR made use of 60 Vbeta and 13 Jbeta primers. The table came from immunoSEQ multiplex PCR; TCRdb's copy has only in-frame clones and leaves some out. Found here are approximately 91,000 clones, more than 75% of them singletons; the top ten hold around a tenth. This sample was taken from a study of cytomegalovirus exposure and HLA in healthy donors. Study-level information: Early release data held about 92 million unique TCRs from HLA-typed donors. Study outcomes and limitations: Cytomegalovirus status was reportedly diagnosed by the classifier with high specificity and sensitivity. The investigators catalogued 150 to 200 TCR beta chains as cytomegalovirus-associated.

This clonotype originated in a man aged 25-40 years in good health and CMV-seropositive. The rearrangement joins TRBV18 to TRBJ1-2; 7 positions match TRBD1. Source material: PBMCs. CDR3 residues: CASSPLPDRSNYGYTF. In nucleotides, the CDR3 is TGTGCCAGCTCACCCCTTCCGGACAGGTCTAACTATGGCTACACCTTC.